The rows below give T cell receptor beta chains drawn from one sample of a study of long-term antiretroviral therapy in people with HIV. Assay used: immunoSEQ multiplex PCR; TCRdb lists only in-frame clones, some missing. This table has some 34,000 clones, 95% to 96% appearing once. This specimen consisted of unsorted PBMCs, obtained 6.6 years after starting antiretroviral therapy. All receptors come from a young man with HIV. Each CDR3 is given with its conserved first and last residue. D genes are given only for firm matches. Clone size is given for some rows only: seen once, a few or many times, or a class if the clone is expanded.

size,length,V,J,D,DNA,CDR3
NA,18,TRBV25-1,TRBJ1-4,NA,TGTGCCAGCAGTGATGATCGTGCAGGAGGGGCGACTAATGAAAAACTGTTTTTT,CASSDDRAGGATNEKLFF
NA,15,TRBV15,TRBJ2-7,TRBD2,TGTGCCACCAGCAGAGTGAGTGCGGGGGGCTACGAGCAGTACTTC,CATSRVSAGGYEQYF
NA,14,TRBV27,TRBJ1-1,NA,TGTGCCAGCAGTTGGGGTGGTCTAAACACTGAAGCTTTCTTT,CASSWGGLNTEAFF
NA,15,TRBV9,TRBJ1-1,NA,TGTGCCAGCAGCGTAAATGTGTCCCCGAACACTGAAGCTTTCTTT,CASSVNVSPNTEAFF
NA,14,TRBV11-1,TRBJ2-1,NA,TGTGCCAGCAGCTCTTCGGGAAGAAACAATGAGCAGTTCTTC,CASSSSGRNNEQFF
NA,14,TRBV9,TRBJ2-2,NA,TGTGCCGGGGCAAGTGGGGCGAACACCGGGGAGCTGTTTTTT,CAGASGANTGELFF
NA,18,TRBV7-3,TRBJ2-2,NA,TGTGCCAGCAGCTTAAGTGGGGGCGGAACGGATGACACCGGGGAGCTGTTTTTT,CASSLSGGGTDDTGELFF
NA,15,TRBV4-1,TRBJ1-4,NA,TGCGCCAGCAGCCAATCGGGACTGATTAATGAAAAACTGTTTTTT,CASSQSGLINEKLFF
NA,15,TRBV28,TRBJ1-2,TRBD1,TGTGCCAGCCACGGGACAGCTGACTTCAACTATGGCTACACCTTC,CASHGTADFNYGYTF
NA,12,TRBV6-6,TRBJ1-1,NA,TGTGCCAGCAGTTATGGGACCACTGAAGCTTTCTTT,CASSYGTTEAFF
few,18,TRBV6-1,TRBJ1-2,NA,TGTGCCAGCAGTGAAGATTGGAGTTGGGGGCCATCTAACTATGGCTACACCTTC,CASSEDWSWGPSNYGYTF
once,16,TRBV9,TRBJ2-1,TRBD2,TGTGCCAGCAGCGTAGGATCTAGCGGGGGTGTTAATGAGCAGTTCTTC,CASSVGSSGGVNEQFF
NA,13,TRBV29-1,TRBJ1-2,NA,TGCAGCGTTGAAGGGGGACTCCTTGAAGGCTACACCTTC,CSVEGGLLEGYTF
NA,12,TRBV19,TRBJ1-1,NA,TGTGCCAGTAGTACCCATGGGACTGAAGCTTTCTTT,CASSTHGTEAFF
NA,14,TRBV5-1,TRBJ1-1,TRBD1,TGCGCCAGCAGCTTGGGACAGGGGGGCACTGAAGCTTTCTTT,CASSLGQGGTEAFF
NA,14,TRBV4-1,TRBJ2-7,TRBD2,TGCGCCAGCAGCCAAGAGGCGGGGGGCTACGAGCAGTACTTC,CASSQEAGGYEQYF
medium-sized,14,TRBV2,TRBJ1-5,TRBD1,TGTGCCAGCAGGGATGAGACAGGGCCTCAGCCCCAGCATTTT,CASRDETGPQPQHF
NA,14,TRBV6-1,TRBJ1-1,NA,TGTGCCAGCAGCACTACAAAGGAAGGCACTGAAGCTTTCTTT,CASSTTKEGTEAFF
NA,15,TRBV9,TRBJ2-5,NA,TGTGCCAGCAGCGTATACGGCGCCGCACGGGAGACCCAGTACTTC,CASSVYGAARETQYF
NA,18,TRBV11-2,TRBJ2-6,TRBD2,TGTGCCAGCAGCCCACTGCGGGGGGCACCCTCTGGGGCCAACGTCCTGACTTTC,CASSPLRGAPSGANVLTF
NA,14,TRBV2,TRBJ2-5,NA,TGTGCCAGCAGTGGGAGTAGCTCGGGAGAGACCCAGTACTTC,CASSGSSSGETQYF
NA,18,TRBV5-1,TRBJ2-1,TRBD2,TGCGCCAGCAGCGCGGGACTAGCGGGAGGGAACTCCTACAATGAGCAGTTCTTC,CASSAGLAGGNSYNEQFF
NA,15,TRBV6-6,TRBJ1-3,NA,TGTGCCAGCAGAGTTGGCATGCCCCCGGGAAACACCATATATTTT,CASRVGMPPGNTIYF
NA,16,TRBV13,TRBJ1-1,NA,TGTGCCAGCAGCTTCTTGGGGGACGCCAGGAACACTGAAGCTTTCTTT,CASSFLGDARNTEAFF
NA,15,TRBV7-9,TRBJ1-4,NA,TGTGCCAGCAGCTTACGTAGGCAGGAACGAGAAAAACTGTTTTTT,CASSLRRQEREKLFF
NA,15,TRBV4-1,TRBJ2-7,NA,TGCGCCAGCAGCCTCCTCGGGACGGCTCTCTACGAGCAGTACTTC,CASSLLGTALYEQYF
once,16,TRBV9,TRBJ2-1,TRBD2,TGTGCCAGCAGCGTAGGCCCCGGACTAGCACACAATGAGCAGTTCTTC,CASSVGPGLAHNEQFF
NA,10,TRBV20-1,TRBJ1-2,NA,TGCAGTGCTATATCCTATGGCTACACCTTC,CSAISYGYTF
once,13,TRBV11-2,TRBJ2-1,NA,TGTGCCAGCAACAGCTACGGAAACAATGAGCAGTTCTTC,CASNSYGNNEQFF
NA,13,TRBV7-2,TRBJ2-7,NA,TGTGCCAGCAGCGCCGGGACTCGGTACGAGCAGTACTTC,CASSAGTRYEQYF
once,12,TRBV6-6,TRBJ1-4,NA,TGTGCCAGCAGTGCAACAGGTGAAAAACTGTTTTTT,CASSATGEKLFF
NA,16,TRBV9,TRBJ2-5,TRBD2,TGTGCCAGCAGCGTAGGGGTAGCGGGAGTGGAAGAGACCCAGTACTTC,CASSVGVAGVEETQYF
NA,15,TRBV30,TRBJ1-3,NA,TGTGCCTGGGAAACCTTCCCGAGCCACCTCGGGACCATATATTTT,CAWETFPSHLGTIYF
NA,13,TRBV27,TRBJ1-1,NA,TGTGCCAGCAGTTTAGACCAACAGGGCGGCGCTTTCTTT,CASSLDQQGGAFF
NA,12,TRBV4-1,TRBJ2-3,NA,TGCGCCAGCAGCCCTACTTTTCGGACGCAGTATTTT,CASSPTFRTQYF
NA,13,TRBV2,TRBJ2-5,NA,TGTGCCAGCAGGTCAGACGGCCCCGAGACCCAGTACTTC,CASRSDGPETQYF
NA,16,TRBV6-6,TRBJ1-1,TRBD1,TGTGCCAGCACCCCGGGAGAAGGGGGCAGTACCACTGAAGCTTTCTTT,CASTPGEGGSTTEAFF
NA,15,TRBV12-5,TRBJ1-3,NA,TGTGCTAGTGGTTTGGTACCGGAGGGCGGAAACACCATATATTTT,CASGLVPEGGNTIYF
NA,14,TRBV15,TRBJ2-5,NA,TGTGCCACCAGCAGGAGGGACTACCAAGAGACCCAGTACTTC,CATSRRDYQETQYF